The next 13 T cell receptor beta chains were all read from a single sample in a study of CD8+CD57+ T cells in acquired aplastic anemia. For CDR3 and TCR beta VDJ profiling, genomic DNA was the template used. Via MiXCR, TCRdb re-called the reads, giving one row per CDR3 protein. Among about 210,000 distinct CDR3 sequences, roughly 55% were seen once, and the ten largest hold 25% to 30%. Sequenced input: sorted CD4+, CD8+, or CD8+CD57+ T cells (not recorded which) from PBMCs. The receptors originated from a human donor in good health.

The CDR3 reads CASSPPGQGHNEQFF. CDR3 DNA: TGTGCCAGCAGCCCTCCGGGCCAAGGCCACAATGAGCAGTTCTTC. V usage is TRBV7-9 and J usage is TRBJ2-1; no definite D call. The germline V gene has CDR1 SEHNR and CDR2 FQNEAQ (reference sequence). The CDR3 covers 15 residues. Trimming stripped 5 bases from V and 5 bases from J, with 16 bases between.

V and J are TRBV20-1 and TRBJ1-5, with 7 bases lining up with TRBD1. CDR1 and CDR2 from the germline V gene are DFQATT and SNEGSKA (reference sequence). The CDR3 is 16 residues long. With V trimmed by 3 bases and J by 0 bases, 8 bases remained unmatched. In DNA, the CDR3 is TGCAGTGCTAGTAGCGGCAGGGGGGTTAGCAATCAGCCCCAGCATTTT. It is translated as CSASSGRGVSNQPQHF.

V and J are TRBV7-4 and TRBJ2-2, with 11 nucleotides matching TRBD2. Germline V CDR1 and CDR2: SGHVT, SQSDAQ. V was pared by 4 bases and J by 7 bases, with 17 bases of the junction left unmatched. This CDR3 region has 19 residues. The CDR3 sequence is CASSSTEPTSGGWYGELFF. The CDR3 bases are TGTGCCAGCAGCTCGACGGAACCCACTAGCGGGGGCTGGTACGGGGAGCTGTTTTTT.

The genes are TRBV7-9 and TRBJ1-1, with 8 bases identical to TRBD1. V lost 7 bases, J lost 5 bases, and 15 bases stayed unmatched. The CDR3 extends over 16 amino acids. Germline V gives CDR1 SEHNR, CDR2 FQNEAQ (reference sequence). This chain's CDR3 is CASIIDRGPATTEAFF. The CDR3 nucleotides are TGTGCCAGCATCATCGACAGGGGCCCAGCGACGACTGAAGCTTTCTTT. Using reference TRBV7-9 and TRBJ1-1 for the parts outside the CDR3, the full variable domain is DTGVSQNPRHKITKRGQNVTFRCDPISEHNRLYWYRQTLGQGPEFLTYFQNEAQLEKSRLLSDRFSAERPKGSFSTLEIQRTEQGDSAMYLCASIIDRGPATTEAFFGQGTRLTVV.

The chain employs TRBV7-9 and TRBJ1-1; TRBD1 is a possible D gene (6 bases). The CDR3 extends over 12 amino acids. Germline V gene sequence: CDR1 SEHNR, CDR2 FQNEAQ (reference sequence). The germline V and J ends were trimmed by 5 bases and 11 bases, with 15 bases remaining between them. The CDR3 coding sequence is TGTGCCAGCAGCCAAGGGGCAGGGGACGCTTTCTTT. Translating gives CASSQGAGDAFF.

In its sample, this clonotype was seen many times. The chain joins TRBV13 to TRBJ2-3; TRBD2 aligns across 8 bases. This CDR3 contains 16 residues. V trimming: 4 bases; J trimming: 2 bases; junction bases outside the gene matches: 8. Germline V lookup: CDR1 PRHDT, CDR2 FYEKMQ (reference sequence). The CDR3 coding sequence is TGTGCCAGCAGCTCCCAGGAGCGGGGGTACACAGATACGCAGTATTTT. As protein: CASSSQERGYTDTQYF. Full variable domain (rest looked up from reference TRBV13 and TRBJ2-3): AAGVIQSPRHLIKEKRETATLKCYPIPRHDTVYWYQQGPGQDPQFLISFYEKMQSDKGSIPDRFSAQQFSDYHSELNMSSLELGDSALYFCASSSQERGYTDTQYFGPGTRLTVL.

The chain carries TRBV19 and TRBJ1-6; 7 nucleotides line up with TRBD1. Germline V gene sequence: CDR1 LNHDA, CDR2 SQIVND (reference sequence). This CDR3 is built from 15 residues. Unmatched junction bases numbered 8, after V lost 5 bases and J lost 7 bases. CDR3 bases: TGTGCCAGTAGTTTCGGACAGGAGCCAAATTCACCCCTCCACTTT. Translated, it gives CASSFGQEPNSPLHF. Together with reference TRBV19 and TRBJ1-6, the CDR3 gives the full variable domain: DGGITQSPKYLFRKEGQNVTLSCEQNLNHDAMYWYRQDPGQGLRLIYYSQIVNDFQKGDIAEGYSVSREKKESFPLTVTSAQKNPTAFYLCASSFGQEPNSPLHFGNGTRLTVT.

This clonotype was counted a single time. The rearrangement uses TRBV2 and TRBJ1-1, with D tentatively TRBD1 (5 bases). This CDR3 comprises 13 residues. From germline, CDR1 is SNHLY and CDR2 FYNNEI. Trimming shortened V by 9 bases and J by 5 bases, and 16 bases separated the two germline ends. This CDR3 is CASVVGGHTEAFF. The CDR3 coding sequence is TGTGCCAGTGTCGTGGGGGGTCATACTGAAGCTTTCTTT.

The chain combines TRBV20-1 with TRBJ1-2; D is perhaps TRBD1 (5 bases). Trimming left V 0 bases short and J 12 bases short, with 23 bases between. The CDR3 is made up of 15 amino acids. Germline-derived CDR1 and CDR2 are DFQATT and SNEGSKA (reference sequence). CDR3 amino acids: CSARDLGTGTSGNTF. The DNA of the CDR3 is TGCAGTGCTAGAGATCTCGGTACAGGAACCTCTGGAAACACCTTC.

V and J are TRBV20-1 and TRBJ2-1; 9 bases map to TRBD1. Germline loops: CDR1 DFQATT, CDR2 SNEGSKA (reference sequence). The CDR3 runs to 13 residues. The J segment lost 6 bases and the V segment lost 3 bases, leaving 3 bases of the junction unmatched. The CDR3 loop is CSARDRGGNEQFF. CDR3 sequence (DNA): TGCAGTGCTAGGGACAGGGGAGGCAATGAGCAGTTCTTC.

The V call is TRBV7-2, the J call TRBJ2-7; D ambiguous. Germline CDR1 and CDR2: SGHTA and FQGNSA. Trimming took off 5 bases at V and 1 base at J, with 15 bases between the two ends. The CDR3 runs 15 residues. The CDR3 region has the DNA TGTGCCAGCAGCCCCCAGATCGGCAGTTCCTACGAGCAGTACTTC. Protein: CASSPQIGSSYEQYF. Full variable domain (outside the CDR3, taken from reference TRBV7-2 and TRBJ2-7): GAGVSQSPSNKVTEKGKDVELRCDPISGHTALYWYRQSLGQGLEFLIYFQGNSAPDKSGLPSDRFSAERTGGSVSTLTIQRTQQEDSAVYLCASSPQIGSSYEQYFGPGTRLTVT.

V is TRBV20-1 and J is TRBJ2-7; 9 bases are a match to TRBD1. The CDR3 is 12 amino acids. Germline CDR1 reads DFQATT; CDR2 reads SNEGSKA (reference sequence). Trimming cost V 6 bases and J 3 bases; bases outside gene matches: 3. DNA for the CDR3: TGCAGTGCCCCGGGACAGGGCTACGAGCAGTACTTC. This sequence encodes CSAPGQGYEQYF.

The chain joins TRBV7-9 to TRBJ1-1; 7 nucleotides agree with TRBD1. The CDR3 sequence is 13 residues long. The germline V gene encodes CDR1 SEHNR and CDR2 FQNEAQ (reference sequence). V was pared by 5 bases and J by 7 bases, with 7 bases of the junction left unmatched. CDR3 in amino acids: CASSQGQLGEAFF. The CDR3 nucleotides are TGTGCCAGCAGCCAGGGACAGCTCGGTGAAGCTTTCTTT.